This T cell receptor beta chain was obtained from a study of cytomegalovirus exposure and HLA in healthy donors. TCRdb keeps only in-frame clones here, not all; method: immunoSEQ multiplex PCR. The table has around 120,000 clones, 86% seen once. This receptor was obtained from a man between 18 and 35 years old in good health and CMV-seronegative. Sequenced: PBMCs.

The DNA of the CDR3 is TGTGCCAGCAGCGACGGACAGGCCCCGAACACTGAAGCTTTCTTT. It specifies CASSDGQAPNTEAFF. The V call is TRBV9, the J call TRBJ1-1, with 7 bases that match TRBD1. Unmatched junction bases numbered 6, after V lost 3 bases and J lost 1 base. The V gene's germline CDR1 is SGDLS and CDR2 YYNGEE. This CDR3 contains 15 residues. Complete variable domain (other parts from reference TRBV9 and TRBJ1-1): DSGVTQTPKHLITATGQRVTLRCSPRSGDLSVYWYQQSLDQGLQFLIQYYNGEERAKGNILERFSAQQFPDLHSELNLSSLELGDSALYFCASSDGQAPNTEAFFGQGTRLTVV.